The 5 T cell receptor beta chains below were found in one sample sequenced in a study of shared clonotypes between healthy human individuals. The assay was immunoSEQ multiplex PCR, and TCRdb's table has in-frame clones only and misses some. The table records 1,500,000 or so clones, 98% of them present only once. The sequenced sample consisted of naive CD4+ T cells sorted from blood. Stated subset: CD45RA+ positively selected. The receptors come from a man in his thirties or forties in good health.

The rearrangement links TRBV28 to TRBJ1-5; perhaps TRBD1 as D (5 bases). Germline lookup yields CDR1 MDHEN and CDR2 SYDVKM. V lost 2 bases and J lost 4, with 9 bases in between. The CDR3 runs to 14 residues. The CDR3: CASSLVGGNQPQHF. Here the CDR3 DNA reads TGTGCCAGCAGTTTAGTGGGGGGGAATCAGCCCCAGCATTTT. Full variable domain (missing parts from reference TRBV28 and TRBJ1-5): DVKVTQSSRYLVKRTGEKVFLECVQDMDHENMFWYRQDPGLGLRLIYFSYDVKMKEKGDIPEGYSVSREKKERFSLILESASTNQTSMYLCASSLVGGNQPQHFGDGTRLSIL.

The CDR3 nucleotides read TGCGCCAGCAGCGTTGGGACGGCGGCGGACACCGGGGAGCTGTTTTTT. Translation: CASSVGTAADTGELFF. The rearrangement joins TRBV5-1 to TRBJ2-2; either TRBD1 or TRBD2 may supply D (5 bases each). From germline, CDR1 is SGHRS and CDR2 YFSETQ. The CDR3 is 16 amino acids. Trimming took 4 bases from V and 3 from J, leaving 16 bases between them.

The V call is TRBV25-1, the J call TRBJ1-2; D is perhaps TRBD1 (5 bases). The germline V and J ends were trimmed by 1 base and 1 base, with 13 bases remaining between them. CDR3 length: 16 residues. Per germline, CDR1 MGHDK and CDR2 SYGVNS. CDR3: CASSESWAGRNYGYTF. CDR3 coding DNA: TGTGCCAGCAGTGAATCGTGGGCAGGGCGTAACTATGGCTACACCTTC.

The chain carries TRBV27 and TRBJ1-2; D is perhaps TRBD1 (5 bases). This CDR3 has 13 amino acids. CDR1 and CDR2 from the germline V gene are MNHEY and SMNVEV (reference sequence). V dropped 6 bases and J dropped 6 bases, with 14 bases sitting between them. In nucleotides, the CDR3 is TGTGCCAGCAGCCTCAGGGAAGGGGATGGCTACACCTTC. It encodes CASSLREGDGYTF.

This chain joins TRBV5-8 and TRBJ2-7, with 9 nucleotides matching TRBD2. The CDR3 extends over 19 amino acids. The germline gives CDR1 SGHTS, CDR2 YDEGEE. Germline trimming cut 0 bases from V and 2 bases from J; bases unmatched to any gene: 15. The chain's CDR3 is CASSLGTGGTSGLTYEQYF. CDR3 DNA sequence: TGTGCCAGCAGCTTGGGGACAGGAGGAACTAGCGGGTTGACCTACGAGCAGTACTTC.